These 10 T cell receptor beta chains share one sample of origin, sequenced in a study of control samples from healthy donors and cancer patients. The method was immunoSEQ multiplex PCR; TCRdb's version includes in-frame clones alone and lacks a portion of them. The repertoire consists of 150,000 to 200,000 clones, with roughly 94% occurring once and the leading ten covering 1.3% to 1.5%. What was sequenced was blood. These TCRs come from a woman aged 18-29 years in good health.

The chain combines TRBV3-1 (or the pseudogene TRBV3-2) with TRBJ2-7; 7 nucleotides line up with TRBD1. Losses at the gene ends were 0 bases for V and 2 bases for J; bases not matched to a gene: 7. The V gene's germline CDR1 is LGHDT and CDR2 YNNKEL (reference sequence). The CDR3 consists of 16 residues. CDR3 loop: CASSQDYHRGTYEQYF. CDR3 nucleotide sequence: TGTGCCAGCAGCCAAGATTACCACAGGGGCACCTACGAGCAGTACTTC.

This rearrangement joins TRBV5-4 to TRBJ1-2; TRBD1 matches 8 bases. V dropped 4 bases and J dropped 6; count of bases not matched to a gene: 8. The CDR3 spans 14 residues. CDR1 and CDR2 from the germline V gene are SGHNT and YYREEE (reference sequence). The CDR3 reads CASSGQGAPDGYTF. The CDR3 coding sequence is TGTGCCAGCAGCGGTCAGGGGGCGCCGGATGGCTACACCTTC.

V is TRBV7-2 and J is TRBJ1-1; 11 bases match TRBD1. Trimming removed 1 base from V and 7 bases from J; junction bases left unmatched: 5. This CDR3 has 15 amino acids. Per the germline V gene, CDR1 is SGHTA and CDR2 is FQGNSA. CDR3 DNA: TGTGCCAGCAGCTTAGTCGGGACAGGGGGTCTTGAAGCTTTCTTT. It encodes CASSLVGTGGLEAFF.

This clone occurred a few times. The chain uses TRBV11-3 and TRBJ1-5, with D tentatively TRBD1 (5 bases). The CDR3 runs 15 residues. Trimming took 4 bases from V and 3 from J, leaving 13 bases between them. CDR1 SGHNT and CDR2 YENEEA come from the germline V gene. CDR3 sequence (DNA): TGTGCCAGCAGCTACGCAGGGAGAGTCAATCAGCCCCAGCATTTT. This sequence encodes CASSYAGRVNQPQHF.

V is TRBV7-8 and J is TRBJ2-1, with TRBD2 matching over 9 bases. V was clipped by 5 bases and J by 6 bases; unmatched bases: 8. This CDR3 has 15 residues. Per the germline V gene, CDR1 is SGHVS and CDR2 is FQNEAQ. The CDR3 reads CASSNPSGVSNEQFF. The CDR3 coding sequence is TGTGCCAGCAGCAACCCTAGCGGGGTTTCCAATGAGCAGTTCTTC.

The V call is TRBV15, the J call TRBJ2-2; 11 nucleotides line up with TRBD1. Germline CDR1 is LNHNV and CDR2 is YYDKDF (reference sequence). Germline trimming cut 8 bases from V and 5 bases from J; bases unmatched to any gene: 16. CDR3 length equals 18 residues. The CDR3 is CATATGTGGAVGTGELFF. Here the CDR3 DNA reads TGTGCCACCGCGACCGGGACAGGGGGTGCAGTGGGGACCGGGGAGCTGTTTTTT.

This chain links TRBV28 with TRBJ2-2, with D uncertain. V lost 6 bases and J 4 bases, leaving 9 bases between the germline ends. Germline V CDR1 and CDR2: MDHEN, SYDVKM. This CDR3 has 13 residues. CDR3 bases: TGTGCCAGCAGCTCCGGATCCACCGGGGAGCTGTTTTTT. Its translation is CASSSGSTGELFF. Looking up the rest from reference TRBV28 and TRBJ2-2 gives the full variable domain: DVKVTQSSRYLVKRTGEKVFLECVQDMDHENMFWYRQDPGLGLRLIYFSYDVKMKEKGDIPEGYSVSREKKERFSLILESASTNQTSMYLCASSSGSTGELFFGEGSRLTVL.

CDR3 coding DNA: TGTGCCAGTTCCGGGGTACGTCGGACCACTGAAGCTTTCTTT. It codes for CASSGVRRTTEAFF. V is TRBV19 and J is TRBJ1-1; D gene uncertain. The CDR3 is 14 residues long. Germline V gene data show CDR1 as LNHDA and CDR2 as SQIVND (reference sequence). Deletions cut 8 bases from V and 4 bases from J, with 17 bases between.

This chain links TRBV6-5 with TRBJ1-2, with D maybe TRBD1 (5 bases). Germline CDR1 reads MNHEY; CDR2 reads SVGAGI. V was trimmed by 8 bases and J by 7 bases, leaving 14 bases between them. CDR3 length equals 12 residues. In DNA, the CDR3 is TGTGCCAGCTCACGGGGGTCCAGTGGCTACACCTTC. It encodes CASSRGSSGYTF.

The gene calls are TRBV7-2 and TRBJ1-1, with unresolved D. Trimming removed 1 base from V and 3 bases from J, with 6 bases in between. The CDR3 loop spans 13 amino acids. Germline CDR1 and CDR2: SGHTA and FQGNSA. The CDR3 sequence is CASSLVAYTEAFF. CDR3 nucleotides: TGTGCCAGCAGCTTAGTGGCATACACTGAAGCTTTCTTT.